This T cell receptor (beta chain) comes out of a study of PD-1 blockade in classical Hodgkin lymphoma. Study-wide results and caveats: Those starting nivolumab under 1 year post-ASCT were excluded. CD8+ TCR diversity did not rise significantly by C4D1, unlike CD4+. Patients with a complete response exhibited baseline diversity comparable to newly diagnosed patients.

Every patient had relapsed following autologous stem cell transplantation, and cohorts differed in brentuximab vedotin exposure. This table comes from immunoSEQ multiplex PCR, and its TCRdb copy is limited to in-frame clones, with some not included. The sample includes about 30,000 clones, 71% of them seen just once. This clone was counted only a few times. The antigen remains undetermined. CDR3 length: 14 amino acids. Unmatched junction bases numbered 8, after V lost 8 bases and J lost 4 bases. CDR1 and CDR2 from the germline V gene are MNHEY and SMNVEV (reference sequence). This sample comprised peripheral blood mononuclear cells (PBMCs), obtained before the second cycle of nivolumab. This chain links TRBV27 with TRBJ1-5; 7 bases are a match to TRBD1. This TCR was recovered from a human donor with classical Hodgkin lymphoma. CDR3 sequence (DNA): TGTGCCAGCGGTACTCCAGGGGGGAATCAGCCCCAGCATTTT. Residues: CASGTPGGNQPQHF.